The 7 T cell receptor beta chains reported below all come from one sample, sequenced in a study of a mutant IDH1 vaccine in newly diagnosed glioma. Indicated time point: baseline, week 1 (first vaccination visit). The treatment here: pre-vaccination baseline after standard-of-care therapy. Clones were sequenced by immunoSEQ multiplex PCR, and TCRdb holds only the in-frame ones, with some missing. Of about 67,000 clones in the sample, around 83% are singletons; the top ten hold 4% to 5.5%. Sequencing used peripheral blood mononuclear cells (PBMCs), obtained from a glioma patient treated with radiotherapy, temozolomide or both. These receptors were taken from a woman between 18 and 29 years old with glioma. Some clones in this sample may be carry-over from other donors' samples.

CDR3 in amino acids: CASRQTGASYEQYF. Here the CDR3 DNA reads TGTGCCAGCAGGCAGACAGGGGCATCCTACGAGCAGTACTTC. The gene calls are TRBV2 and TRBJ2-7; 8 positions agree with TRBD1. V trimming: 6 bases; J trimming: 1 base; junction bases outside the gene matches: 5. This CDR3 spans 14 amino acids. The germline CDR1 and CDR2 sequences are SNHLY and FYNNEI.

The rearrangement links TRBV9 to TRBJ2-3, with TRBD2 matching over 7 bases. Germline assignment: CDR1 SGDLS and CDR2 YYNGEE. CDR3 length: 17 amino acids. V was clipped by 0 bases and J by 2 bases; unmatched bases: 9. The CDR3 sequence: CASSVGSAGEYTDTQYF. CDR3 bases: TGTGCCAGCAGCGTAGGATCTGCGGGAGAGTACACAGATACGCAGTATTTT. The full variable domain, its missing parts supplied by reference TRBV9 and TRBJ2-3, is DSGVTQTPKHLITATGQRVTLRCSPRSGDLSVYWYQQSLDQGLQFLIQYYNGEERAKGNILERFSAQQFPDLHSELNLSSLELGDSALYFCASSVGSAGEYTDTQYFGPGTRLTVL.

V and J are TRBV4-1 and TRBJ2-3, with a possible D match to TRBD1 (6 bases). The germline V gene encodes CDR1 MGHRA and CDR2 YSYEKL. This CDR3 is built from 15 residues. Trimming took 1 base from V and 2 from J, leaving 10 bases between them. The CDR3 sequence: CASSQGAGVTDTQYF. The CDR3 DNA sequence: TGCGCCAGCAGCCAAGGGGCAGGGGTCACAGATACGCAGTATTTT.

V gene TRBV4-1 combines with J gene TRBJ1-1; D not resolved. CDR3 length: 12 amino acids. The germline CDR1 and CDR2 sequences are MGHRA and YSYEKL. With 0 bases removed from V and 6 bases from J, the gap between germline ends came to 5 bases. The CDR3: CASSQDIAEAFF. The CDR3 nucleotides are TGCGCCAGCAGCCAAGATATCGCTGAAGCTTTCTTT.

Comment on this clone: At one boundary the junction diverges from the germline segment, which might be a read error. The V and J genes are TRBV7-9 and TRBJ1-1, with unresolved D. CDR1 and CDR2 from the germline V gene are SEHNR and FQNEAQ (reference sequence). The CDR3 sequence is 13 residues long. CDR3 sequence reads: CASRKELNTEAFF. The CDR3 bases are TGTGCGAGCAGGAAGGAGCTGAACACTGAAGCTTTCTTT.

The V call is TRBV5-6, the J call TRBJ1-2, with D tentatively TRBD1 (5 bases). This CDR3 region has 13 residues. CDR1 is SGHDT, CDR2 YYEEEE, per germline. Trimming took off 0 bases at V and 8 bases at J, with 11 bases between the two ends. The CDR3 DNA follows: TGTGCCAGCAGCTTGGCTTCTGGGGACGGCTACACCTTC. Residues: CASSLASGDGYTF.

A remark on this clone: The junction departs from the called germline gene at one end, perhaps through a read error. V and J are TRBV5-6 and TRBJ2-7; D could derive from TRBD1 or TRBD2 (5 bases each). CDR3 length equals 12 residues. Per germline, CDR1 SGHDT and CDR2 YYEEEE. The CDR3 sequence: CASSLGDGTPGF. CDR3 nucleotide sequence: TGTGCCAGCAGCTTGGGGGACGGGACCCCTGGGTTC.